This T cell receptor (beta chain) stems from a study of blood T cell repertoires in COVID-19. Only one count was recorded for this clone. The study drew participants aged roughly 18 to 95 years from fewer than 30 US areas. Participants' reported clinical history set cohort assignment. Cohort 3 recovered donors had two negative PCRs, clearance, or symptom resolution. Per the original methods: Reference gene primer amplification yielded estimated nucleated cell counts. The repertoire was sequenced with immunoSEQ multiplex PCR; TCRdb's copy has only in-frame clones and lacks some. V, J and clone size reflect that table, while D and trimming were determined from the DNA. The sample includes around 330,000 clones, roughly nine tenths of them seen just once. Trimming took off 3 bases at V and 4 bases at J, with 17 bases between the two ends. Germline lookup yields CDR1 SGHAT and CDR2 FQNNGV. This CDR3 spans 16 amino acids.

The sample consisted of PBMCs or T cells enriched from blood (not recorded which). The sequence came from a man aged 60 to 75 who had recovered from COVID-19. V usage is TRBV11-2 and J usage is TRBJ2-3; D remains unclear. CDR3: CASSLPGALSADTQYF. The DNA for the CDR3 is TGTGCCAGCAGCTTGCCCGGAGCGTTATCGGCAGATACGCAGTATTTT.